This entry features one T cell receptor beta chain sequence. The sample is drawn from a study of shared clonotypes between healthy human individuals. CD45RO-negative, CCR7-positively selected cells formed the naive CD8 fraction, excluding terminally differentiated effector memory CD45RA+ cells. Trimming took 2 bases from V and 7 from J, leaving 13 bases between them. The length of the CDR3 is 14 residues. Looked up from germline, CDR1 is MNHEY and CDR2 is SMNVEV (reference sequence). Sorted-subset replicate PCRs used 200 ng of genomic DNA. This amount corresponded to approximately 30,000 T cell genomes. TCRdb keeps only in-frame clones here, not all; method: immunoSEQ multiplex PCR. The data show about 2.2 million clones, over 85% seen once.

The chain links TRBV27 to TRBJ2-3; possible D gene TRBD1, 5 bases. Material for sequencing was naive CD8+ T cells from PBMCs. The sequence came from a man aged 18-30 years in good health. Some clones in this sample may be carry-over from other donors' samples. CDR3 protein: CASSLDSPENTQYF. CDR3 coding DNA: TGTGCCAGCAGTTTAGACAGCCCTGAAAATACGCAGTATTTT.